The next 24 T cell receptor beta chains were all read from a single sample in a study of chemoradiotherapy in HPV16-positive cancers. Method: immunoSEQ multiplex PCR; TCRdb's copy keeps in-frame clones and lacks some. The table includes approximately 14,000 clones, roughly 88% detected once. Here the sequenced sample was blood, taken from a patient who underwent chemoradiotherapy. All receptors derive from a human donor with HPV-associated anogenital cancer.

The chain couples TRBV28 to TRBJ2-1; 8 nucleotides align to TRBD2. The V segment lost 4 bases and the J segment 5 bases; nucleotides outside the gene matches: 22. CDR1 and CDR2 from the germline V gene are MDHEN and SYDVKM. This CDR3 is built from 20 residues. The CDR3 DNA is TGTGCCAGCAGTTCCCAATGGGGGTTTGCTAAGCGGGGGAATCACAATGAGCAGTTCTTC. This codes for CASSSQWGFAKRGNHNEQFF.

This clone was recorded only once. The chain employs TRBV11-2 and TRBJ1-6, with a possible D match to TRBD1 (6 bases). The CDR3 covers 18 residues. Germline V gene data show CDR1 as SGHAT and CDR2 as FQNNGV. The ends were cut back, 4 bases at V and 2 bases at J, with 18 bases in the middle. The CDR3 bases are TGTGCCAGCAGCTCCTCACTGCAGGGGAGAGCCTATAATTCACCCCTCCACTTT. Its protein is CASSSSLQGRAYNSPLHF.

The rearrangement joins TRBV6-5 to TRBJ1-1; D gene unclear. V lost 0 bases, J lost 6 bases, and 11 bases lay in between. The CDR3 spans 14 residues. Germline V gene data show CDR1 as MNHEY and CDR2 as SVGAGI. CDR3 amino acids: CASSYSIRISEAFF. CDR3 coding DNA: TGTGCCAGCAGTTACTCGATCAGGATCTCTGAAGCTTTCTTT.

This clone was recorded once. This chain connects TRBV10-1 to TRBJ1-3; D not certain. Germline values: CDR1 WNHNN, CDR2 SYGVQD (reference sequence). CDR3 length equals 13 residues. Trimming removed 5 bases from V and 5 bases from J, with 10 bases in between. The CDR3 region has the DNA TGCGCCAGCAGTACGGACGGCCGAAACACCATATATTTT. Protein product: CASSTDGRNTIYF.

V usage is TRBV7-3 and J usage is TRBJ2-7, with 7 nucleotides matching TRBD1. Germline V gene data show CDR1 as SGHTA and CDR2 as FQGTGA. V trimming: 2 bases; J trimming: 3 bases; junction bases outside the gene matches: 1. The CDR3 sequence is 13 residues long. The CDR3 DNA reads TGTGCCAGCAGCTTAGGGGACAGCTACGAGCAGTACTTC. Translation gives CASSLGDSYEQYF.

This clone was detected only a few times. V is TRBV7-9 and J is TRBJ1-5; D is possibly TRBD1 (5 bases). The V and J ends lost 1 base and 5 bases respectively, with 12 bases between them. The CDR3 covers 15 residues. CDR1 and CDR2 (germline): SEHNR, FQNEAQ (reference sequence). CDR3 residues: CASSLEGSGHQPQHF. The DNA of the CDR3 is TGTGCCAGCAGCTTAGAAGGGTCAGGGCATCAGCCCCAGCATTTT. The full variable domain, completed using reference TRBV7-9 and TRBJ1-5, is DTGVSQNPRHKITKRGQNVTFRCDPISEHNRLYWYRQTLGQGPEFLTYFQNEAQLEKSRLLSDRFSAERPKGSFSTLEIQRTEQGDSAMYLCASSLEGSGHQPQHFGDGTRLSIL.

This clone was picked up one time. The chain uses TRBV7-9 and TRBJ2-3, with 10 bases fitting TRBD2. The CDR3 has 16 amino acids. J was trimmed by 2 bases and V by 11 bases; bases with no gene match: 13. Germline V lookup: CDR1 SEHNR, CDR2 FQNEAQ (reference sequence). CDR3 sequence (DNA): TGTGCCTCAAGGGGTAGCGGGGGGCTATCCACAGATACGCAGTATTTT. This codes for CASRGSGGLSTDTQYF.

V is TRBV5-6 and J is TRBJ1-1, with D tentatively TRBD1 (5 bases). The V end lost 3 bases, the J end lost 8 bases, and 17 bases lay between the germline ends. This CDR3 spans 14 amino acids. In germline, CDR1 is SGHDT, CDR2 YYEEEE. The CDR3 region is CASSWRKRGEEAFF. CDR3 nucleotides: TGTGCCAGCAGCTGGCGGAAAAGGGGAGAGGAAGCTTTCTTT. Together with reference TRBV5-6 and TRBJ1-1, the CDR3 gives the full variable domain: DAGVTQSPTHLIKTRGQQVTLRCSPKSGHDTVSWYQQALGQGPQFIFQYYEEEERQRGNFPDRFSGHQFPNYSSELNVNALLLGDSALYLCASSWRKRGEEAFFGQGTRLTVV.

This clone was seen once. J is TRBJ2-5 and V is TRBV6-5, with a tentative D call TRBD2 (5 bases). Judging by the DNA end, TRBJ2-7 fits better; the J call may be wrong. Germline CDR1 MNHEY, CDR2 SVGAGI. CDR3 size: 15 residues. The CDR3 loop is CASSYSTPSLYEQYF. The CDR3 nucleotides read TGTGCCAGCAGTTACTCGACCCCTAGCCTCTACGAGCAGTACTTC.

This clone has only one observation. The chain has TRBV6-1 and TRBJ2-2; D is possibly TRBD2 (6 bases). The germline gives CDR1 MNHNS, CDR2 SASEGT. V was cut by 2 bases and J by 2 bases, with 9 bases left in between. This CDR3 region has 15 residues. CDR3 region: CASSEFGTNTGELFF. The DNA for the CDR3 is TGTGCCAGCAGTGAATTCGGGACTAACACCGGGGAGCTGTTTTTT.

The chain employs TRBV7-3 and TRBJ2-5; D might be TRBD1 or TRBD2, each matching 5 bases. The assigned J gene may be wrong: the sequence end matches TRBJ2-7 better. This CDR3 contains 13 residues. From germline, CDR1 is SGHTA and CDR2 FQGTGA. CDR3 bases: TGTGCCAGCAGCTCTGGGACGGTGGGCGAGCAGTACTTC. It is translated as CASSSGTVGEQYF.

The chain links TRBV6-1 to TRBJ2-5; D is possibly TRBD2 (6 bases). The germline V and J ends were trimmed by 1 base and 4 bases, with 13 bases remaining between them. CDR3 size: 15 residues. Germline V gene lookup returns CDR1 MNHNS and CDR2 SASEGT. As DNA, the CDR3 is TGTGCCAGCAGTGAAGGGGTAGGGGACTTAGAGACCCAGTACTTC. Residues: CASSEGVGDLETQYF.

This clone has just a few counts. The chain has TRBV27 and TRBJ1-2, with D unclear. V lost 8 bases and J 3 bases, leaving 19 bases between the germline ends. The CDR3 contains 15 residues. Germline-derived CDR1 and CDR2 are MNHEY and SMNVEV (reference sequence). CDR3 bases: TGTGCCAGCTATACCCACCGAGGGCTACACTATGGCTACACCTTC. Its translation is CASYTHRGLHYGYTF.

The chain has TRBV9 and TRBJ2-3, with D unresolved. The germline CDR1 and CDR2 sequences are SGDLS and YYNGEE. CDR3 length: 14 amino acids. Trimming took 2 bases from V and 2 from J, leaving 9 bases between them. CDR3 residues: CASSVNTATDTQYF. The CDR3 nucleotides are TGTGCCAGCAGCGTGAACACCGCCACAGATACGCAGTATTTT. Together with reference TRBV9 and TRBJ2-3, the CDR3 gives the full variable domain: DSGVTQTPKHLITATGQRVTLRCSPRSGDLSVYWYQQSLDQGLQFLIQYYNGEERAKGNILERFSAQQFPDLHSELNLSSLELGDSALYFCASSVNTATDTQYFGPGTRLTVL.

The sample holds one count of this clone. The CDR3 spells CASSDKMNTEAFF. In DNA, the CDR3 is TGTGCCAGCAGTGACAAGATGAACACTGAAGCTTTCTTT. The chain joins TRBV6-1 to TRBJ1-1; D gene uncertain. Deletions cut 3 bases from V and 0 bases from J, with 5 bases between. The CDR3 length is 13 residues. Germline V gene sequence: CDR1 MNHNS, CDR2 SASEGT.

The V call is TRBV7-8, the J call TRBJ2-7; TRBD2 matches 7 bases. Unmatched junction bases numbered 5, after V lost 5 bases and J lost 4 bases. The CDR3 is made up of 13 amino acids. Germline values: CDR1 SGHVS, CDR2 FQNEAQ. This CDR3 is CASSRTRDYEQYF. CDR3 nucleotide sequence: TGTGCCAGCAGCCGGACTAGGGATTACGAGCAGTACTTC.

The chain links TRBV11-1 to TRBJ2-1, with D perhaps being TRBD1 or TRBD2 (6 bases each). Trimming took 5 bases from V and 3 from J, leaving 17 bases between them. The V gene's germline CDR1 is SGHAT and CDR2 FQDESV (reference sequence). The CDR3 is 16 residues long. DNA for the CDR3: TGTGCCAGCAGCCCCCTTTTTCGGGGGCGCTACAATGAGCAGTTCTTC. Residues: CASSPLFRGRYNEQFF.

The V and J genes are TRBV29-1 and TRBJ1-2; D not certain. This CDR3 region has 11 residues. Trimming stripped 6 bases from V and 2 bases from J, with 7 bases between. Germline V gene lookup returns CDR1 SQVTM and CDR2 ANQGSEA. In nucleotides, the CDR3 is TGCAGCGTCCTGGACAACTATGGCTACACCTTC. It encodes CSVLDNYGYTF. The entire variable domain, with the rest obtained from reference TRBV29-1 and TRBJ1-2, is as follows: SAVISQKPSRDICQRGTSLTIQCQVDSQVTMMFWYRQQPGQSLTLIATANQGSEATYESGFVIDKFPISRPNLTFSTLTVSNMSPEDSSIYLCSVLDNYGYTFGSGTRLTVV.

The chain joins TRBV6-1 to TRBJ2-5; D gene uncertain. V shed 3 bases and J shed 7 bases, with 6 bases lying between them. This CDR3 is built from 11 residues. The germline CDR1 and CDR2 sequences are MNHNS and SASEGT. For the CDR3, the DNA is TGTGCCAGCAGTGACATGGGGACCCAGTACTTC. The encoded protein is CASSDMGTQYF.

The V and J genes are TRBV6-1 and TRBJ2-6; D may be TRBD2 (7 bases). V was shortened by 11 bases and J by 0 bases, with 14 bases between the two germline ends. This CDR3 is built from 15 residues. Germline V gene data show CDR1 as MNHNS and CDR2 as SASEGT. The CDR3 sequence is CAGGAQTSGANVLTF. The CDR3 coding sequence is TGTGCCGGGGGGGCACAAACCTCTGGGGCCAACGTCCTGACTTTC.

The rearrangement links TRBV13 to TRBJ2-4; D is undetermined. Germline lookup yields CDR1 PRHDT and CDR2 FYEKMQ (reference sequence). The CDR3 contains 18 residues. Trimming pared 2 bases from V and 0 bases from J, leaving 17 bases between. The CDR3 sequence: CASSLSSIGGLAKNIQYF. The CDR3 DNA follows: TGTGCCAGCAGCTTAAGTTCAATCGGCGGTCTAGCCAAAAACATTCAGTACTTC.

The chain carries TRBV20-1 and TRBJ2-7, with 8 positions matching TRBD2. Per the germline V gene, CDR1 is DFQATT and CDR2 is SNEGSKA (reference sequence). This CDR3 has 11 amino acids. V was pared by 8 bases and J by 2 bases, with 2 bases of the junction left unmatched. The CDR3 reads CSPAGAYEQYF. CDR3 nucleotide sequence: TGCAGTCCAGCGGGGGCCTACGAGCAGTACTTC.

The chain is built from TRBV18 and TRBJ1-2; D gene ambiguous. The CDR3 is made up of 14 amino acids. With 2 bases removed from V and 0 bases from J, the gap between germline ends came to 7 bases. Germline CDR1 KGHSH, CDR2 LQKENI. The CDR3 sequence is CASSPGSSNYGYTF. The CDR3, as DNA: TGTGCCAGCTCACCAGGCAGCTCTAACTATGGCTACACCTTC.

This chain joins TRBV30 and TRBJ2-5; TRBD2 matches at 13 bases. The CDR3 has 17 amino acids. V was clipped by 2 bases and J by 0 bases; unmatched bases: 6. Looked up from germline, CDR1 is GTSNPN and CDR2 is SVGIG (reference sequence). The CDR3 DNA reads TGTGCCTGGAGTCGGACTAGCGGGGGCCAGTACCAAGAGACCCAGTACTTC. It encodes CAWSRTSGGQYQETQYF.